This TCR beta chain was sequenced during a study of breast tumors, draining lymph nodes, adjacent tissues. Findings and limits, study-wide: Tumors had less TCR diversity than lymph nodes, more than nontumor tissue.

Germline CDR1 is MNHEY and CDR2 is SVGEGT. CDR3 length: 14 residues. After removal of 5 bases from V and 6 bases from J, the junction contained 10 bases not matched to a gene. TCRdb fed the multiplex PCR reads into MiXCR, producing one record per CDR3 protein. The sample includes under 250,000 distinct CDR3 sequences, about 32% seen only once; the top ten take 1.1% to 1.5%. With regard to this clonotype: Its matching antigen is unknown.

The lymph nodes were axillary draining lymph nodes from breast cancer patients. The chain uses TRBV6-2 or TRBV6-3 and TRBJ2-7, with 7 bases lining up with TRBD2. The sequencing input was axillary lymph node tissue. The origin of this receptor is a female donor with breast cancer. Some clones in this sample may be carry-over from other donors' samples. This CDR3 reads CASSHGGRLLEQYF. The CDR3 coding sequence is TGTGCCAGCAGTCATGGCGGGAGACTTCTCGAGCAGTACTTC.